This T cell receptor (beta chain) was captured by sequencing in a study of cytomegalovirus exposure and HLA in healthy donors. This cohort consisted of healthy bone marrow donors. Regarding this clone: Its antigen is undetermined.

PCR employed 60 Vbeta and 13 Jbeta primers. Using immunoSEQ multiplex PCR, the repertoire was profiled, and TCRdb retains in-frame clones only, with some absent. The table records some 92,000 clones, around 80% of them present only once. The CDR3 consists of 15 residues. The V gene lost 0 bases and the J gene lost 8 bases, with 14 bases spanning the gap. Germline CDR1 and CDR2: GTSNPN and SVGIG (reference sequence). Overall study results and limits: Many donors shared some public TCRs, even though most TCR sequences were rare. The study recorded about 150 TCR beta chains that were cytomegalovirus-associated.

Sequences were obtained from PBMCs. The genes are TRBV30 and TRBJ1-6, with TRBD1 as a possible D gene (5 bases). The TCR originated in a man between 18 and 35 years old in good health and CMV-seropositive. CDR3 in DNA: TGTGCCTGGAGTGTCGGGCTAAAAGGGGATTCACCCCTCCACTTT. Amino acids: CAWSVGLKGDSPLHF. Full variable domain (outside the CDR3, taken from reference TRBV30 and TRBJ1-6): SQTIHQWPATLVQPVGSPLSLECTVEGTSNPNLYWYRQAAGRGLQLLFYSVGIGQISSEVPQNLSASRPQDRQFILSSKKLLLSDSGFYLCAWSVGLKGDSPLHFGNGTRLTVT.